The present T cell receptor (beta chain) was sequenced within a study of shared clonotypes between healthy human individuals. Assay execution proceeded at the deep level. Sequencing was performed with immunoSEQ multiplex PCR; in TCRdb, only in-frame clones are kept and a portion is missing. The data show about 2.4 million clones, roughly 93% seen once. This CDR3 comprises 15 residues. Germline V gene sequence: CDR1 MNHEY, CDR2 SVGAGI. V lost 5 bases, J lost 5 bases, and 7 bases stayed unmatched. This rearrangement joins TRBV6-5 to TRBJ2-2, with 8 bases that match TRBD2. The sample consisted of naive CD4+ T cells from PBMCs. Subset meaning: CD45RA+ positively selected. This sequence originates from a young man in good health. Some clones in this sample may be carry-over from other donors' samples. The CDR3 sequence is CASSIEGGRTGELFF. The DNA of the CDR3 is TGTGCCAGCAGTATAGAAGGCGGGAGGACCGGGGAGCTGTTTTTT.